This T cell receptor (beta chain) was observed in a study of radiotherapy plus CTLA-4 blockade in lung cancer listed by TCRdb under 2018. Regarding the complete study: Objective responses were observed in 18% of enrolled patients, and disease control was achieved in around 28%. The paper as a whole reports these results and caveats: The strongest predictors of response, as reported, were early dynamic changes in blood T cell clones along with a rise in serum interferon-beta after radiation. After treatment with radiotherapy and ipilimumab, TCR clones that originated in tumors expanded in peripheral blood.

Focal radiation therapy combined with CTLA-4 blockade (ipilimumab) was tested in patients with chemo-refractory metastatic non-small-cell lung cancer. The junction shows trimming of 5 bases on V and 4 bases on J, and the gene matches do not reach 15 bases of it. The CDR3 has 17 amino acids, counting the end cysteine and phenylalanine. Just CDR3 DNA is preserved here, 51 bases in frame from base 1. CDR1 MDHEN and CDR2 SYDVKM were looked up in the germline V gene. Library construction relied on the immunoSEQ multiplex PCR assay. TCRdb stores this immuneACCESS table with in-frame sequences only. Part of the clones is absent; in the studies checked, under half of the shortfall reflects unresolved V genes, and no reason is known for the rest. The sample table lists over 80,000 clones, about 83% of them with a count of one. The top ten clonotypes cover around 0.8% of the sample. On this clone: Its antigen has not been determined. No base quality information exists; no much larger clone differs at one position.

The origin of this receptor is a human donor with non-small cell lung cancer who had stable disease on radiotherapy plus ipilimumab. The material was peripheral blood, obtained from a patient treated with radiotherapy plus ipilimumab. The chain couples TRBV28 to TRBJ2-7, with TRBD2 matching 9 junction bases. The DNA is as follows: TGTGCCAGCAGTCCCCCCGCAGGCGGGGGGGTATTGTACGAGCAGTACTTC. Its protein product is CASSPPAGGGVLYEQYF. Outside the CDR3, residues come from the reference TRBV28 and TRBJ2-7 proteins, so the full variable domain is: DVKVTQSSRYLVKRTGEKVFLECVQDMDHENMFWYRQDPGLGLRLIYFSYDVKMKEKGDIPEGYSVSREKKERFSLILESASTNQTSMYLCASSPPAGGGVLYEQYFGPGTRLTVT.